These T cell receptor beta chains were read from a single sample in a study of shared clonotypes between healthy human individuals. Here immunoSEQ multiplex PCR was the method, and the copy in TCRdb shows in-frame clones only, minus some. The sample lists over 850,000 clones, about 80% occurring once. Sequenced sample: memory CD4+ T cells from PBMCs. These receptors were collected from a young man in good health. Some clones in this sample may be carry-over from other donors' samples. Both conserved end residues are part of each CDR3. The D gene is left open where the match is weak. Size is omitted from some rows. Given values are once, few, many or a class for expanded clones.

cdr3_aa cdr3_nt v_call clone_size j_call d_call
CASSSGTENREYF TGTGCCAGCAGCTCCGGGACAGAGAACCGAGAGTACTTC TRBV11-2 few TRBJ2-5 TRBD1
CASSQSGMRAEQYF TGTGCCAGCAGCCAGAGCGGGATGAGGGCCGAGCAGTACTTC TRBV27 . TRBJ2-7 TRBD2
CASSVLGASGANVLTF TGTGCCAGCAGCGTATTGGGGGCCTCTGGGGCCAACGTCCTGACTTTC TRBV9 . TRBJ2-6 .
CASSSHQGAWTDTQYF TGCGCCAGCAGCTCGCACCAGGGGGCATGGACAGATACGCAGTATTTT TRBV5-1 . TRBJ2-3 TRBD1
CASSRLGQSYGYTF TGCGCCAGCAGCCGTTTGGGACAGAGCTATGGCTACACCTTC TRBV5-1 . TRBJ1-2 TRBD1
CASRKEDRNTEAFF TGCGCCAGCAGAAAGGAGGATCGGAACACTGAAGCTTTCTTT TRBV4-1 . TRBJ1-1 .
CASSTDRVYGYTF TGTGCCAGCAGTACTGACAGGGTCTATGGCTACACCTTC TRBV6-5 . TRBJ1-2 TRBD1
CASSPTGGDYGYTF TGTGCCAGCAGCCCCACCGGGGGGGACTATGGCTACACCTTC TRBV7-3 . TRBJ1-2 .
CASSQESRDRGQFF TGCGCCAGCAGCCAAGAGAGCAGGGACAGGGGGCAGTTCTTC TRBV4-1 . TRBJ2-1 TRBD1
CASSSGSRGEQYF TGTGCCAGCAGCTCGGGGTCTCGGGGAGAGCAGTACTTC TRBV7-3 . TRBJ2-7 .
CAWSLETAQYF TGTGCCTGGAGTCTTGAAACGGCCCAGTACTTC TRBV30 . TRBJ2-5 .
CASLIPTGTNYEQYF TGTGCAAGTCTCATCCCAACCGGGACAAACTACGAGCAGTACTTC TRBV12-2 . TRBJ2-7 .
CASSLARSNTGELFF TGTGCCAGCAGCTTGGCTAGGTCGAACACCGGGGAGCTGTTTTTT TRBV5-6 . TRBJ2-2 .
CASSSRGYEQYF TGTGCCAGCAGCTCAAGGGGCTACGAGCAGTACTTC TRBV11-3 few TRBJ2-7 .
CASSLGGGGKAFF TGTGCCAGCAGTTTGGGGGGCGGCGGCAAAGCTTTCTTT TRBV28 . TRBJ1-1 .
CASSFPSGSGSTDTQYF TGTGCCAGCAGCTTCCCCTCGGGTAGCGGGAGTACAGATACGCAGTATTTT TRBV5-4 once TRBJ2-3 TRBD2
CASSIGQAPYGYTF TGTGCCAGTAGTATAGGACAGGCGCCCTATGGCTACACCTTC TRBV19 . TRBJ1-2 .
CASWAQASGNTIYF TGTGCCAGTTGGGCCCAGGCCTCTGGAAACACCATATATTTT TRBV19 many TRBJ1-3 .
CASSQVIGQGTNQPQHF TGCGCCAGCAGCCAAGTTATCGGACAGGGCACAAATCAGCCCCAGCATTTT TRBV4-1 once TRBJ1-5 TRBD1
CASSLGPGVLGDTQYF TGCGCCAGCAGCTTGGGACCGGGAGTGTTGGGAGATACGCAGTATTTT TRBV5-1 many TRBJ2-3 .
CASSPTGPQETQYF TGTGCCAGCTCACCAACGGGGCCACAAGAGACCCAGTACTTC TRBV18 . TRBJ2-5 .
CASSAPGNEQYF TGCGCCAGCAGTGCCCCAGGGAACGAGCAGTACTTC TRBV10-2 . TRBJ2-7 .
CASTNPGQGEETQYF TGTGCCAGCACTAATCCGGGACAGGGGGAAGAGACCCAGTACTTC TRBV11-2 . TRBJ2-5 TRBD1
CASSLYRDSYEQYF TGTGCCAGCAGCTTATACCGGGACTCCTACGAGCAGTACTTC TRBV7-2 . TRBJ2-7 .
CASSSPAHYGYTF TGTGCCAGCAGCTCCCCGGCACACTATGGCTACACCTTC TRBV9 . TRBJ1-2 .
CAISAGQGYEQYF TGTGCCATCAGTGCGGGACAGGGCTACGAGCAGTACTTC TRBV10-3 . TRBJ2-7 TRBD1
CATSRGGGGSYSYEQYF TGTGCCACCAGCAGGGGGGGCGGGGGCTCCTACTCCTACGAGCAGTACTTC TRBV15 . TRBJ2-7 .
CASSHASGRASAPEQYF TGCGCCAGCAGCCACGCTAGCGGGAGGGCCTCAGCCCCCGAGCAGTACTTC TRBV4-1 . TRBJ2-7 TRBD2
CASTRDRGNSPLHF TGTGCCAGCACACGAGACAGGGGTAATTCACCCCTCCACTTT TRBV9 . TRBJ1-6 TRBD1
CASSLAGQGGSGYTF TGCGCCAGCAGCTTGGCGGGACAGGGAGGGAGCGGCTACACCTTC TRBV5-1 . TRBJ1-2 TRBD1
CASRVSPGLRPSTDTQYF TGTGCCAGTAGAGTGTCCCCCGGACTCCGTCCTTCCACAGATACGCAGTATTTT TRBV19 . TRBJ2-3 .
CASSGKGCAFF TGCGCCAGCAGTGGAAAGGGGTGTGCTTTCTTT TRBV10-1 . TRBJ1-1 .